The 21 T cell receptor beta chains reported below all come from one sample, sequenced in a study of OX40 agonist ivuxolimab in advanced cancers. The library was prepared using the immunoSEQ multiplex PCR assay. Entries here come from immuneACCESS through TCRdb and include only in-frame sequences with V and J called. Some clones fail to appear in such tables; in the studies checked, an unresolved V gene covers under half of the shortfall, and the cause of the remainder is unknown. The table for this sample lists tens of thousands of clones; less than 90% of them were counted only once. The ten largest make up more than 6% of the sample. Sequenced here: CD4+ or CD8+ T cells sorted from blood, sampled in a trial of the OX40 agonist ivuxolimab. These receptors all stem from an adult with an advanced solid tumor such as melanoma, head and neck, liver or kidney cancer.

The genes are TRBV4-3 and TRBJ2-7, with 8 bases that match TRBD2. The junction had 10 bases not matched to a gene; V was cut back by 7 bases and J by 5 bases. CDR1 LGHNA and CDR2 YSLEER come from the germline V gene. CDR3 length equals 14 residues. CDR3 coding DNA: TGCGCCAGCACTCCGGGACTAGATTTCGACGAGCAGTACTTC. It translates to CASTPGLDFDEQYF.

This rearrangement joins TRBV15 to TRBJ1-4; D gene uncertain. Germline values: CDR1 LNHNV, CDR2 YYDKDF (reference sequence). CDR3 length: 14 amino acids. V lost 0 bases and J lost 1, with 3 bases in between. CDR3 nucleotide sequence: TGTGCCACCAGCAGAGAAAAAACTAATGAAAAACTGTTTTTT. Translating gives CATSREKTNEKLFF.

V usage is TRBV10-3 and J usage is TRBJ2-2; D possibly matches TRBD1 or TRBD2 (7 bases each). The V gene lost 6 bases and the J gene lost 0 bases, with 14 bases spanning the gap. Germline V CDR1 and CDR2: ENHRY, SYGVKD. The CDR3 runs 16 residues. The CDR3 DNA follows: TGTGCCATCAGCAGGGGGGGAAACGCGAACACCGGGGAGCTGTTTTTT. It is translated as CAISRGGNANTGELFF.

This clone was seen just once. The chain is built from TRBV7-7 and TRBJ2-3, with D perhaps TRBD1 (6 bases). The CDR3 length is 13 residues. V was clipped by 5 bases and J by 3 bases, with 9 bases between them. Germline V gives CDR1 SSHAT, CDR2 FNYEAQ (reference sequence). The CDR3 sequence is CASSIDRTDTQYF. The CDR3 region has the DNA TGTGCCAGCAGCATCGACAGGACAGATACGCAGTATTTT.

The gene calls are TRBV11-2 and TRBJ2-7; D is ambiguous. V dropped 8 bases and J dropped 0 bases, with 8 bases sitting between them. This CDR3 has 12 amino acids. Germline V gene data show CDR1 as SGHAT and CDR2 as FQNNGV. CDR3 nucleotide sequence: TGTGCCAGCGGAATACTCTCCTACGAGCAGTACTTC. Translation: CASGILSYEQYF.

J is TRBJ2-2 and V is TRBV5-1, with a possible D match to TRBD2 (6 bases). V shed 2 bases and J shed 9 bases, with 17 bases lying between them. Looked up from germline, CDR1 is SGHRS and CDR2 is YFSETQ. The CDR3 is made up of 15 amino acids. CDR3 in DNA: TGCGCCAGCAGCTTCGGGGGAACGACCGGAAGGGAGCTGTTTTTT. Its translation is CASSFGGTTGRELFF.

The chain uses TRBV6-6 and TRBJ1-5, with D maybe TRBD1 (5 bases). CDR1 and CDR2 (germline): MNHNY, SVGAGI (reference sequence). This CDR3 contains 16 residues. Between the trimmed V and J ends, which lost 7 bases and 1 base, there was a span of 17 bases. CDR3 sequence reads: CASTERVGGSNQPQHF. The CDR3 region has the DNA TGTGCCAGCACCGAACGGGTCGGGGGAAGCAATCAGCCCCAGCATTTT.

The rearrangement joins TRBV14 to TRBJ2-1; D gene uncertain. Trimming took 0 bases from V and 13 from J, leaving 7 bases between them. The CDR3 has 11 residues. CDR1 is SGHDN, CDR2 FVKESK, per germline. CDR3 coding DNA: TGTGCCAGCAGCCAAGAATGGATACAGTTCTTC. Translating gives CASSQEWIQFF.

The CDR3 nucleotides read TGCGCCAGCAGCTTGTCCCCCGAAGGCAATCAGCCCCAGCATTTT. This encodes CASSLSPEGNQPQHF. The V call is TRBV5-1, the J call TRBJ1-5; no definite D call. Germline values: CDR1 SGHRS, CDR2 YFSETQ. V dropped 1 base and J dropped 2 bases, with 10 bases sitting between them. CDR3 size: 15 residues.

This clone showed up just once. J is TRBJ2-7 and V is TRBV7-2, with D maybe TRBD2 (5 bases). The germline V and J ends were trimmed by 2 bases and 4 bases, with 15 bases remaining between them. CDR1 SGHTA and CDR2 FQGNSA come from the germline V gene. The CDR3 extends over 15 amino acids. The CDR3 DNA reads TGTGCCAGCAGCTTAATGGTGACGGCGGGTTACGAGCAGTACTTC. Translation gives CASSLMVTAGYEQYF.

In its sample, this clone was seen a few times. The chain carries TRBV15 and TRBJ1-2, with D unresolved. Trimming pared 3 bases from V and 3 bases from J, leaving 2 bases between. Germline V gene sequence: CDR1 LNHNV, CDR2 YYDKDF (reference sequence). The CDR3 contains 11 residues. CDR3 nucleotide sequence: TGTGCCACCAGCAGTTACTATGGCTACACCTTC. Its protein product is CATSSYYGYTF.

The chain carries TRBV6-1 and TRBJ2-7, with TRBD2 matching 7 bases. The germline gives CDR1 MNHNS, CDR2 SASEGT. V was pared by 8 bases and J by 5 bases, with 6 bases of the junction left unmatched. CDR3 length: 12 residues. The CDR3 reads CASLGGLDEQYF. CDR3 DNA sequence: TGTGCCAGCTTGGGGGGGTTGGACGAGCAGTACTTC.

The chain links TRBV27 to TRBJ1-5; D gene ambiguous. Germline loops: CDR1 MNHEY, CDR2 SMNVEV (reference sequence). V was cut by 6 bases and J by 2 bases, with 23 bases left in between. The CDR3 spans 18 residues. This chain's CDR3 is CASSSSTWVSEGNQPQHF. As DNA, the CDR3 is TGTGCCAGCAGCTCATCGACTTGGGTATCGGAAGGCAATCAGCCCCAGCATTTT.

The CDR3 loop reads CASSKGFFGYRRYGYTF. The CDR3, as DNA: TGTGCCAGCAGCAAGGGGTTTTTTGGTTACAGGCGCTATGGCTACACCTTC. This chain connects TRBV21-1 to TRBJ1-2; TRBD1 is the table's D call and was not checked against the DNA. TRBV21-1 is described as a pseudogene. There are 17 residues in the CDR3.

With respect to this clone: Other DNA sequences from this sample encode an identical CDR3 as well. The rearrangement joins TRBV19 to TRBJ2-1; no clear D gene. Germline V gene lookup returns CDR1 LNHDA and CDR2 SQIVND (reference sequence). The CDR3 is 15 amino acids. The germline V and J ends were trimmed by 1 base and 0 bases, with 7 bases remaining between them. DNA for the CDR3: TGTGCCAGTAGTATAGGGCAGTCCTCCTACAATGAGCAGTTCTTC. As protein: CASSIGQSSYNEQFF.

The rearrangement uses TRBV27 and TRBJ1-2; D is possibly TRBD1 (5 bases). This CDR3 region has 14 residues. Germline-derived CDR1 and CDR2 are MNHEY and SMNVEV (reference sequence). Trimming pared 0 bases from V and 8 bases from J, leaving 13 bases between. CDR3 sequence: CASSLSGGSGGYTF. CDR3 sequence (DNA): TGTGCCAGCAGTTTATCGGGGGGGTCTGGCGGCTACACCTTC.

As DNA, the CDR3 is TGTGCCAGCAGCCTTCAAGACACCGGGGAGCTGTTTTTT. It yields the protein CASSLQDTGELFF. The chain recombines TRBV9 with TRBJ2-2; D gene unclear. Trimming took 4 bases from V and 3 from J, leaving 7 bases between them. The CDR3 consists of 13 residues. The V gene's germline CDR1 is SGDLS and CDR2 YYNGEE.

The CDR3 nucleotides are TGTGCCACCAGCAGAGAACCCCTACGGGGTCTTTCCTCTGGAAACACCATATATTTT. This gives the protein CATSREPLRGLSSGNTIYF. The rearrangement uses TRBV15 and TRBJ1-3; D not resolved. The germline V gene has CDR1 LNHNV and CDR2 YYDKDF (reference sequence). The length of the CDR3 is 19 residues. Trimming left V 0 bases short and J 0 bases short, with 18 bases between.

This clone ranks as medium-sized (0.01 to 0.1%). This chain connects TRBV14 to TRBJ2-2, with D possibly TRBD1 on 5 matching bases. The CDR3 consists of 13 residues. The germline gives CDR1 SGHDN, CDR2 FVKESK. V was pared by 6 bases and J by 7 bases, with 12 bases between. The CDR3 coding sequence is TGTGCCAGCAGGACTGAGACAGACGGGGAGCTGTTTTTT. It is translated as CASRTETDGELFF.

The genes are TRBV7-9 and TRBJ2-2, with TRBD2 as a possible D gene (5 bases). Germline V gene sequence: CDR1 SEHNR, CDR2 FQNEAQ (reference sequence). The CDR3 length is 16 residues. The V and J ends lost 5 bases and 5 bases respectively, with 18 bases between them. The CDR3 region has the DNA TGTGCCAGCAGCCCGGAGGAGACCCGCAAAACCGGGGAGCTGTTTTTT. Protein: CASSPEETRKTGELFF.

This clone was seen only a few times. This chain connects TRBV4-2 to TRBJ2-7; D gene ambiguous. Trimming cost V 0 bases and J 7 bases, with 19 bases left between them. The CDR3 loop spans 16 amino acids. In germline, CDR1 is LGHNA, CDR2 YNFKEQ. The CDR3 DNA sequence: TGTGCCAGCAGCCAAGATACGTCTGTGGGCTTTCGTGAGCAGTACTTC. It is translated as CASSQDTSVGFREQYF.